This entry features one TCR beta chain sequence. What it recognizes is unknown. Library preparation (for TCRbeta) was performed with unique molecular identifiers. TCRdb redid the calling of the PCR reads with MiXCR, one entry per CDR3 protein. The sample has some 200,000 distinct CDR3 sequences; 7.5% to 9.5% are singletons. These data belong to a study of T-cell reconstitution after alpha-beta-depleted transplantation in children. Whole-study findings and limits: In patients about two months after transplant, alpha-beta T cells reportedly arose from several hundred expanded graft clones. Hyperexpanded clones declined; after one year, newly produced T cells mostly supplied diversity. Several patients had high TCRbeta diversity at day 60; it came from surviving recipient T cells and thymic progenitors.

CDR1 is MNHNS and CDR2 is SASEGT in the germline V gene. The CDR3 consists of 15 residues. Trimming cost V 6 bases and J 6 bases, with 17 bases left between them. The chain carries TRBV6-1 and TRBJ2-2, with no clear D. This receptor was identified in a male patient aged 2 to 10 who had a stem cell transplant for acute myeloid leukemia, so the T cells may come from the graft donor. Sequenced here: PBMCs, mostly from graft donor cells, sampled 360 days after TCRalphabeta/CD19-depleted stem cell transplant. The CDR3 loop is CASSETLTSAGELFF. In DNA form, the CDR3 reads TGTGCCAGCAGCGAAACCTTAACATCGGCCGGGGAGCTGTTTTTT.